This T cell receptor (beta chain) was found in a study of beta chain features in type 1 diabetes. Findings of the study overall: TCRB CDR3 length was moderately but significantly reduced in all four CD4+ subsets of Type 1 diabetes patients.

What was sequenced were expressed TCRB transcripts, since all of the isolated RNA had been reverse transcribed. Only in-frame clones appear in the TCRdb table, and some are missing; sequencing was by immunoSEQ multiplex PCR. The sample shows 50,000 or so clones, under 50% of them seen only once. The CDR3 consists of 17 residues. On this clone itself: Its antigen remains unknown.

The J gene is TRBJ1-5, the V gene TRBV21-1. TRBV21-1 is a listed pseudogene. This receptor was identified in a man aged 25-40 years with type 1 diabetes. Sequencing input: Tregs from blood. CDR3 residues: CASSAPRLAGINQPQHF. The CDR3 DNA is TGTGCCAGCAGCGCCCCCAGGCTGGCGGGGATCAATCAGCCCCAGCATTTT.